This passage covers 19 T cell receptor beta chains from one sample sequenced in a study of OX40 agonist ivuxolimab in advanced cancers. Sequenced by immunoSEQ multiplex PCR; TCRdb stores in-frame clones only, minus some. The table lists 40,000 to 65,000 clones, 88% of them singletons. The specimen comprised CD4+ or CD8+ T cells sorted from blood, sampled in a trial of the OX40 agonist ivuxolimab. These receptors were obtained from an adult with an advanced solid tumor such as melanoma, head and neck, liver or kidney cancer.

The chain combines TRBV9 with TRBJ2-5; D assignment may be TRBD1 or TRBD2 (5 bases each). In germline, CDR1 is SGDLS, CDR2 YYNGEE. V dropped 4 bases and J dropped 5 bases, with 12 bases sitting between them. The CDR3 spans 13 residues. The CDR3 DNA is TGTGCCAGCAGCCCCAGAGGGGCGGAGACCCAGTACTTC. This translates into CASSPRGAETQYF.

V usage is TRBV11-1 and J usage is TRBJ2-5; TRBD1 matches at 12 bases. The CDR3 totals 16 residues. CDR1 SGHAT and CDR2 FQDESV come from the germline V gene (reference sequence). The ends lost 6 bases at V and 2 bases at J; junction bases unmatched: 7. CDR3 sequence reads: CASSLGQGAGQETQYF. As DNA, the CDR3 is TGTGCCAGCAGTTTGGGACAGGGGGCAGGGCAAGAGACCCAGTACTTC.

V gene TRBV7-9 combines with J gene TRBJ2-1, with a tentative D call TRBD2 (6 bases). Trimming removed 1 base from V and 9 bases from J, with 13 bases in between. Germline-derived CDR1 and CDR2 are SEHNR and FQNEAQ (reference sequence). The CDR3 contains 14 residues. CDR3 in amino acids: CASSLEVRGGEQFF. CDR3 coding DNA: TGTGCCAGCAGCTTAGAAGTAAGGGGAGGTGAGCAGTTCTTC.

The chain is built from TRBV5-1 and TRBJ2-7; D possibly corresponds to TRBD2 (5 bases). With 0 bases removed from V and 3 bases from J, the gap between germline ends came to 16 bases. The CDR3 covers 16 residues. The germline CDR1 and CDR2 sequences are SGHRS and YFSETQ. CDR3 loop: CASSLAPGSGNYEQYF. In DNA form, the CDR3 reads TGCGCCAGCAGCTTGGCGCCGGGGTCGGGTAACTACGAGCAGTACTTC.

V usage is TRBV5-6 and J usage is TRBJ2-4; possible D gene TRBD1, 6 bases. Germline V gene sequence: CDR1 SGHDT, CDR2 YYEEEE. V lost 0 bases and J lost 13, with 8 bases in between. The CDR3 length is 11 residues. The CDR3 here is CASSLGGPQYF. CDR3 DNA sequence: TGTGCCAGCAGCTTGGGGGGGCCCCAGTACTTC.

This clone came up once. The V call is TRBV5-4, the J call TRBJ2-1; possible D gene TRBD2, 6 bases. The length of the CDR3 is 15 residues. The V and J ends lost 0 bases and 7 bases respectively, with 14 bases between them. The germline V gene has CDR1 SGHNT and CDR2 YYREEE (reference sequence). The CDR3 loop reads CASSLVISRGNEQFF. CDR3 in DNA: TGTGCCAGCAGCTTGGTTATCTCCCGGGGGAATGAGCAGTTCTTC.

The chain carries TRBV5-1 and TRBJ1-4; TRBD1 aligns across 10 bases. The CDR3 has 14 residues. Germline loops: CDR1 SGHRS, CDR2 YFSETQ. V dropped 3 bases and J dropped 10; count of bases not matched to a gene: 6. The CDR3 here is CASSSGTGVLKLFF. The CDR3 nucleotides read TGCGCCAGCAGCTCCGGGACAGGGGTGTTAAAACTGTTTTTT. The full variable domain, with the rest looked up from reference TRBV5-1 and TRBJ1-4, is KAGVTQTPRYLIKTRGQQVTLSCSPISGHRSVSWYQQTPGQGLQFLFEYFSETQRNKGNFPGRFSGRQFSNSRSEMNVSTLELGDSALYLCASSSGTGVLKLFFGSGTQLSVL.

V is TRBV18 and J is TRBJ1-1; D is undetermined. With 2 bases removed from V and 1 base from J, the gap between germline ends came to 2 bases. Germline V CDR1 and CDR2: KGHSH, LQKENI. The CDR3 runs to 12 residues. The CDR3 DNA follows: TGTGCCAGCTCACCAGGGAACACTGAAGCTTTCTTT. Amino acids: CASSPGNTEAFF.

The chain is built from TRBV29-1 and TRBJ2-7; 8 nucleotides align to TRBD2. Germline CDR1 SQVTM, CDR2 ANQGSEA. The length of the CDR3 is 15 residues. The V gene end was trimmed by 4 bases and the J gene end by 6 bases; junction bases not matched to a gene: 14. CDR3 sequence: CSVGLGSGSKREQYF. CDR3 nucleotide sequence: TGCAGCGTTGGTTTAGGGAGCGGGAGTAAACGCGAGCAGTACTTC.

The CDR3 region is CASSLVGAAGETQYF. The CDR3 DNA sequence: TGTGCCAGCAGTTTGGTAGGGGCAGCTGGGGAGACCCAGTACTTC. The chain carries TRBV28 and TRBJ2-5, with D possibly TRBD1 on 5 matching bases. The CDR3 is 15 residues long. Germline CDR1 is MDHEN and CDR2 is SYDVKM. Trimming removed 3 bases from V and 5 bases from J, with 16 bases in between.

J is TRBJ1-2 and V is TRBV6-5; 7 bases agree with TRBD1. This CDR3 comprises 14 residues. Losses at the gene ends were 4 bases for V and 2 bases for J; bases not matched to a gene: 4. Germline V gene data show CDR1 as MNHEY and CDR2 as SVGAGI. In nucleotides, the CDR3 is TGTGCCAGCAGTTCGACAGGGTACAACTATGGCTACACCTTC. Protein product: CASSSTGYNYGYTF.

This clone appeared once. CDR3 residues: CASSIAGGWNQPQHF. The CDR3 nucleotides read TGTGCCAGTAGTATCGCTGGGGGCTGGAATCAGCCCCAGCATTTT. This chain uses TRBV19 with TRBJ1-5; D possibly corresponds to TRBD1 (6 bases). The CDR3 sequence is 15 residues long. Germline V lookup: CDR1 LNHDA, CDR2 SQIVND (reference sequence). V gave up 3 bases and J gave up 4 bases, with 13 bases separating them. The complete variable domain, with remaining parts taken from reference TRBV19 and TRBJ1-5, reads DGGITQSPKYLFRKEGQNVTLSCEQNLNHDAMYWYRQDPGQGLRLIYYSQIVNDFQKGDIAEGYSVSREKKESFPLTVTSAQKNPTAFYLCASSIAGGWNQPQHFGDGTRLSIL.

The V call is TRBV7-9, the J call TRBJ2-3; the D is unclear. The V end was cut by 6 bases, the J end by 4 bases, with 8 bases between. CDR1 is SEHNR, CDR2 FQNEAQ, per germline (reference sequence). The CDR3 is made up of 12 amino acids. The CDR3, as DNA: TGTGCCAGCAGTCCATTGGCAGATACGCAGTATTTT. It is translated as CASSPLADTQYF.

This chain uses TRBV11-2 with TRBJ2-5, with D perhaps matching TRBD1 (6 bases). Germline loops: CDR1 SGHAT, CDR2 FQNNGV. The CDR3 spans 16 residues. Trimming removed 0 bases from V and 3 bases from J, with 14 bases in between. The chain's CDR3 is CASSLEQGGGKETQYF. The CDR3 nucleotides are TGTGCCAGCAGCTTAGAACAGGGTGGCGGAAAAGAGACCCAGTACTTC.

V gene TRBV6-6 combines with J gene TRBJ1-2; no reliable D call. Germline loops: CDR1 MNHNY, CDR2 SVGAGI (reference sequence). Between the trimmed V and J ends, which lost 6 bases and 4 bases, there was a span of 21 bases. The CDR3 sequence is 16 residues long. This CDR3 reads CASSPGPDRLSYGYTF. The CDR3 DNA sequence: TGTGCCAGCAGCCCCGGCCCGGACCGACTCTCCTATGGCTACACCTTC.

The rearrangement joins TRBV10-3 to TRBJ1-2, with a possible D match to TRBD1 (6 bases). Between the trimmed V and J ends, which lost 5 bases and 8 bases, there was a span of 9 bases. The CDR3 is made up of 11 amino acids. Germline CDR1 and CDR2: ENHRY and SYGVKD. This chain's CDR3 is CAISRTEGYTF. The CDR3 DNA reads TGTGCCATCAGTCGGACAGAAGGCTACACCTTC.

V and J are TRBV19 and TRBJ1-1; possible D gene TRBD1, 6 bases. The germline V gene has CDR1 LNHDA and CDR2 SQIVND (reference sequence). V was cut by 2 bases and J by 1 base, with 8 bases left in between. This CDR3 has 14 residues. The CDR3 DNA is TGTGCCAGTAGTATACGCAGGGGGAACACTGAAGCTTTCTTT. Its protein is CASSIRRGNTEAFF.

V and J are TRBV12-5 and TRBJ1-1; the D gene is possibly TRBD1 (6 bases). The germline CDR1 and CDR2 sequences are LGHNT and FRNRAP. Deletions cut 6 bases from V and 2 bases from J, with 10 bases between. The CDR3 is made up of 13 amino acids. The CDR3, as DNA: TGTGCTAGTGGCAGACAGGCCAACACTGAAGCTTTCTTT. Its protein product is CASGRQANTEAFF.

The rearrangement links TRBV19 to TRBJ1-5, with D perhaps matching TRBD1 (6 bases). This CDR3 has 14 amino acids. Germline V gene lookup returns CDR1 LNHDA and CDR2 SQIVND (reference sequence). Deletions cut 7 bases from V and 8 bases from J, with 18 bases between. The CDR3 is CASNPVGGTKPQHF. CDR3 DNA: TGTGCCAGTAACCCAGTAGGGGGAACGAAGCCCCAGCATTTT.